This T cell receptor (beta chain) came from a study of T cell responses to AZD1222 COVID-19 vaccine. Study-level results: None of the repertoires were sampled until the peak T cell response had passed.

The protocol was immunoSEQ multiplex PCR, while the TCRdb copy is restricted to in-frame clones and leaves out a portion. The repertoire holds about 150,000 clones, with 80% to 95% as singletons. This clone was counted a few times. Its antigen is still unknown. CDR1 LNHDA and CDR2 SQIVND come from the germline V gene (reference sequence). The CDR3 is 13 amino acids. Germline trimming cut 7 bases from V and 8 bases from J; bases unmatched to any gene: 8. The sequence was collected from an adult in good health. Sequenced material: peripheral blood, taken on day 0 of MenACWY control vaccination. The chain employs TRBV19 and TRBJ2-1, with 7 nucleotides matching TRBD1. CDR3 region: CASTRTGGDEQFF. The CDR3, as DNA: TGTGCCAGTACTCGGACAGGAGGTGATGAGCAGTTCTTC.